Listed here are 24 T cell receptor beta chains from one sample, sequenced in a study of spatial heterogeneity in lung cancer. Overall study findings and caveats: Tumoral mutation counts were tracked by counts of expanded intratumoral alpha and beta TCRs.

These receptors' targets are unknown. As for time point: sample taken at primary tumor resection. TCRdb processed the 5' RACE reads anew with MiXCR; each CDR3 protein has one entry. The data contain 16,000 or so distinct CDR3 sequences, around 6.5% of them singletons. This specimen was lung tumor tissue, taken at surgery. The source is a female donor with early-stage non-small cell lung cancer.

Remarks on this clonotype: This beta chain is an unintended read in a library built for alpha chains; its size means little. The chain couples TRBV5-6 to TRBJ2-3; 7 positions match TRBD1. Germline values: CDR1 SGHDT, CDR2 YYEEEE. V lost 0 bases and J lost 2; bases outside the gene matches: 6. This CDR3 contains 16 residues. The CDR3 reads CASSLGTGQVTDTQYF. The CDR3 DNA reads as TGTGCCAGCAGCTTGGGTACTGGACAGGTCACAGATACGCAGTATTTT.

This clonotype was seen ten or more times. This beta chain is a stray read from a library made for alpha chains; its abundance is not meaningful. V is TRBV6-1 and J is TRBJ2-5; D unclear. The CDR3 totals 12 residues. Trimming left V 2 bases short and J 9 bases short, with 10 bases between. CDR1 and CDR2 (germline): MNHNS, SASEGT. CDR3 loop: CASSERWQPQYF. The CDR3 region has the DNA TGTGCCAGCAGTGAAAGGTGGCAGCCCCAGTACTTC.

This clonotype was counted ten times or more. This beta chain is an unintended read in a library built for alpha chains; its size means little. This rearrangement joins TRBV7-8 to TRBJ1-1; D call uncertain. CDR1 is SGHVS and CDR2 is FQNEAQ in the germline V gene. Trimming shortened V by 1 base and J by 11 bases, and 11 bases separated the two germline ends. CDR3 length equals 12 residues. This CDR3 is CASSLEEASAFF. In DNA, the CDR3 is TGTGCCAGCAGCTTAGAGGAGGCCTCCGCTTTCTTT.

This clonotype was counted at least ten times. This beta chain is an unintended read in a library built for alpha chains; its size means little. The chain has TRBV27 and TRBJ1-2; D is unclear. Germline values: CDR1 MNHEY, CDR2 SMNVEV (reference sequence). The V and J ends lost 2 bases and 2 bases respectively, with 9 bases between them. This CDR3 comprises 14 residues. The CDR3 nucleotides are TGTGCCAGCAGTTTAGCGGGATCGAACTATGGCTACACCTTC. It encodes CASSLAGSNYGYTF.

This clonotype was picked up many times. This beta chain appears as a stray read in a library generated for alpha chains; its size is not informative. This sequence joins TRBV7-2 and TRBJ2-7, with 9 bases aligning to TRBD1. Germline CDR1 SGHTA, CDR2 FQGNSA. There are 17 residues in the CDR3. J lost 3 bases, V lost 1 base, and 10 bases had no gene match. In nucleotides, the CDR3 is TGTGCCAGCAGCTTAGTCCGGACAGGGGCCAACTTCTACGAGCAGTACTTC. Protein product: CASSLVRTGANFYEQYF.

About this clonotype: Little can be read into the size of this beta chain, an off-target read in a library designed for alpha chains. The chain links TRBV20-1 to TRBJ2-7, with no clear D. Germline V gene sequence: CDR1 DFQATT, CDR2 SNEGSKA (reference sequence). This CDR3 region has 12 residues. Trimming left V 5 bases short and J 0 bases short, with 8 bases between. The CDR3 loop is CSAGTSSYEQYF. The CDR3 nucleotides are TGCAGTGCTGGAACCAGCTCCTACGAGCAGTACTTC.

This clonotype has just a few counts. The library was designed around alpha chains, so this beta chain is a stray read whose abundance carries little weight. The rearrangement joins TRBV20-1 to TRBJ2-2; D gene ambiguous. The V gene's germline CDR1 is DFQATT and CDR2 SNEGSKA (reference sequence). This CDR3 has 12 residues. The germline V and J ends were trimmed by 3 bases and 3 bases, with 5 bases remaining between them. CDR3: CSARSYTGELFF. The CDR3 bases are TGCAGTGCTAGGAGCTACACCGGGGAGCTGTTTTTT.

This clonotype was seen many times. This beta chain appears as a stray read in a library generated for alpha chains; its size is not informative. V usage is TRBV18 and J usage is TRBJ1-5, with 7 positions matching TRBD1. Per germline, CDR1 KGHSH and CDR2 LQKENI. After removal of 0 bases from V and 7 bases from J, the junction contained 6 bases not matched to a gene. The CDR3 runs 15 residues. The chain's CDR3 is CASSPPWAGGQPQHF. The DNA for the CDR3 is TGTGCCAGCTCACCACCGTGGGCAGGGGGACAGCCCCAGCATTTT.

This clonotype was counted between two and nine times. Because this beta chain is a stray read in a library intended to capture alpha chains, its abundance should not be given much weight. This rearrangement joins TRBV12-3 or TRBV12-4 to TRBJ1-1; weak D call: TRBD1 (5 bases). The V gene lost 5 bases and the J gene lost 4 bases, with 8 bases spanning the gap. The CDR3 is 12 amino acids. The CDR3 reads CASSGGSTEAFF. The CDR3 DNA reads TGTGCCAGCAGTGGGGGGAGCACTGAAGCTTTCTTT.

This clonotype was found a few times. This beta chain lies outside the target of a library built for alpha chains; its clone size means little. The rearrangement uses TRBV7-3 and TRBJ2-7, with a possible D match to TRBD2 (5 bases). Per germline, CDR1 SGHTA and CDR2 FQGTGA. This CDR3 comprises 14 residues. V shed 5 bases and J shed 0 bases, with 11 bases lying between them. The CDR3 DNA follows: TGTGCCAGCAGCCCGGGATCGAGCTCCTACGAGCAGTACTTC. It yields the protein CASSPGSSSYEQYF.

This clonotype occurred a few times. Little can be read into the size of this beta chain, an off-target read in a library designed for alpha chains. The chain uses TRBV12-3 or TRBV12-4 and TRBJ1-6; 7 positions agree with TRBD1. The CDR3 spans 15 residues. V lost 1 base to trimming and J lost 9 bases; unmatched junction nucleotides: 6. DNA for the CDR3: TGTGCCAGCAGTTTAGACGGGGACAGCACTTCACCCCTCCACTTT. Its translation is CASSLDGDSTSPLHF.

This clonotype has a count of ten or more. This beta chain is a stray read from a library made for alpha chains; its abundance is not meaningful. V gene TRBV29-1 combines with J gene TRBJ1-2, with TRBD1 matching over 7 bases. Germline lookup yields CDR1 SQVTM and CDR2 ANQGSEA. The CDR3 is made up of 12 amino acids. In nucleotides, the CDR3 is TGCAGGGCCGGACAGGACCGATATGGCTACACCTTC. Its translation: CRAGQDRYGYTF.

This clonotype came up many times. This beta chain turned up in a library designed for alpha chains; as an off-target read, its abundance says little. The rearrangement links TRBV7-2 to TRBJ2-5; tentatively, D is TRBD2 (5 bases). Trimming cost V 2 bases and J 3 bases, with 16 bases left between them. The CDR3 is 16 amino acids. In germline, CDR1 is SGHTA, CDR2 FQGNSA. The CDR3 DNA reads TGTGCCAGCAGCTTAAATAGGTGGACTGGGGAAGAGACCCAGTACTTC. Translation: CASSLNRWTGEETQYF.

This clonotype was seen ten or more times. This beta chain came through as a stray read in a library set up for alpha chains, and its size says little. The CDR3 spells CSAILTGSYEQYF. The DNA of the CDR3 is TGCAGTGCTATCTTGACAGGCTCCTACGAGCAGTACTTC. The chain combines TRBV20-1 with TRBJ2-7; TRBD1 is a possible D gene (6 bases). Trimming removed 4 bases at V and 0 bases at J, with 10 bases between. CDR3 length equals 13 residues. Germline V gives CDR1 DFQATT, CDR2 SNEGSKA (reference sequence).

This clonotype was counted only a few times. This beta chain turned up in a library designed for alpha chains; as an off-target read, its abundance says little. The V and J genes are TRBV2 and TRBJ2-5; D perhaps matches TRBD2 (6 bases). Germline V lookup: CDR1 SNHLY, CDR2 FYNNEI. V shed 3 bases and J shed 3 bases, with 14 bases lying between them. The CDR3 runs 15 residues. The CDR3 region is CASSDAGPFEETQYF. DNA for the CDR3: TGTGCCAGCAGTGACGCGGGACCGTTCGAAGAGACCCAGTACTTC.

This clonotype was detected a few times. This beta chain is an unintended read in a library built for alpha chains; its size means little. This sequence joins TRBV4-2 and TRBJ1-1, with no clear D. The V gene lost 0 bases and the J gene lost 2 bases, with 10 bases spanning the gap. This CDR3 contains 15 residues. Germline CDR1 reads LGHNA; CDR2 reads YNFKEQ. The CDR3 reads CASSQDTNYNTEAFF. Written as DNA, the CDR3 is TGTGCCAGCAGCCAAGACACGAATTATAACACTGAAGCTTTCTTT.

This clonotype appeared many times. In a library made to pick up alpha chains, this beta chain is a stray read with a size that means little. The chain links TRBV20-1 to TRBJ1-1, with TRBD1 identical over 7 bases. Germline CDR1 DFQATT, CDR2 SNEGSKA (reference sequence). This CDR3 is 13 amino acids long. This chain's CDR3 is CSSTQGGNTEAFF. The CDR3 nucleotides are TGCAGCTCTACCCAGGGGGGGAACACTGAAGCTTTCTTT.

This clonotype has a count of ten or more. A library prepared for alpha chains yielded this beta chain as an off-target read; its size is of little meaning. The chain is built from TRBV2 and TRBJ1-2, with 9 bases fitting TRBD1. V lost 6 bases and J lost 7; bases outside the gene matches: 6. Germline CDR1 and CDR2: SNHLY and FYNNEI. This CDR3 region has 13 residues. This CDR3 reads CASSRDRVSGYTF. In nucleotides, the CDR3 is TGTGCCAGCAGCCGGGACAGGGTGTCTGGCTACACCTTC.

This clonotype has a count of ten or more. A library prepared for alpha chains yielded this beta chain as an off-target read; its size is of little meaning. This chain connects TRBV12-3 or TRBV12-4 to TRBJ2-2; D ambiguous. V was cut by 2 bases and J by 1 base, with 8 bases left in between. CDR3 length: 15 residues. The CDR3 region is CASSLTTGNTGELFF. As DNA, the CDR3 is TGTGCCAGCAGTTTAACGACGGGGAACACCGGGGAGCTGTTTTTT.

This clonotype showed up many times. For a library built for alpha chains, this beta chain is a stray read; little rests on its size. V is TRBV19 and J is TRBJ2-5; 8 positions match TRBD2. Trimming at V came to 5 bases and at J to 7 bases, leaving 12 bases not matched to a gene. Germline CDR1 LNHDA, CDR2 SQIVND (reference sequence). The CDR3 contains 15 residues. CDR3 amino acids: CASSGPLRGVGTQYF. The CDR3 DNA reads TGTGCCAGTAGTGGACCCCTGCGGGGGGTGGGGACCCAGTACTTC.

In this sample, this clonotype turned up many times. Because this beta chain is a stray read in a library intended to capture alpha chains, its abundance should not be given much weight. This chain joins TRBV7-6 and TRBJ1-2; 8 nucleotides agree with TRBD1. The V gene end was trimmed by 5 bases and the J gene end by 0 bases; junction bases not matched to a gene: 14. This CDR3 spans 18 amino acids. Germline-derived CDR1 and CDR2 are SGHVS and FNYEAQ. The CDR3 DNA reads TGTGCCAGCAGCCTTATACCCCTCGGACAGGGAGCTAACTATGGCTACACCTTC. Amino acids: CASSLIPLGQGANYGYTF.

Ten or more counts support this clonotype. With the library built for alpha chains, this beta chain is off target and its frequency is not meaningful. This sequence joins TRBV4-3 and TRBJ2-1; D uncertain. This CDR3 has 16 amino acids. Trimming removed 0 bases at V and 1 base at J, with 10 bases between. The germline CDR1 and CDR2 sequences are LGHNA and YSLEER. For the CDR3, the DNA is TGCGCCAGCAGCCAAGATGTCAGTAGTTCCTACAATGAGCAGTTCTTC. Translated: CASSQDVSSSYNEQFF.

Many counts were recorded for this clonotype. This beta chain came through as a stray read in a library set up for alpha chains, and its size says little. The chain employs TRBV5-1 and TRBJ2-1, with D possibly TRBD1 on 5 matching bases. V lost 0 bases to trimming and J lost 4 bases, with 8 bases between them. From germline, CDR1 is SGHRS and CDR2 YFSETQ. This CDR3 is built from 14 residues. The CDR3 DNA reads as TGCGCCAGCAGCTTGGGAGACAGATACAATGAGCAGTTCTTC. It yields the protein CASSLGDRYNEQFF.

In its sample, this clonotype was seen many times. Since the library was made to target alpha chains, this beta chain is a stray read and its abundance is not meaningful. The gene calls are TRBV25-1 and TRBJ1-6; unclear D gene. The germline V and J ends were trimmed by 2 bases and 12 bases, with 11 bases remaining between them. This CDR3 is built from 13 residues. Germline V gene data show CDR1 as MGHDK and CDR2 as SYGVNS. CDR3 coding DNA: TGTGCCAGCAGTGAAGCGGCAGCCAAACCCCTCCACTTT. It yields the protein CASSEAAAKPLHF.